The sample holds many counts of the clone carrying this T cell receptor beta chain. Its antigen is unknown. CDR1 is SGHNT and CDR2 is YENEEA in the germline V gene. The CDR3 loop spans 12 amino acids. V lost 0 bases, J lost 7 bases, and 4 bases lay in between. This entry belongs to a study of T cells in Graves' hyperthyroidism and ophthalmopathy. Points from the study as a whole: Patients with ophthalmopathy were separated from those with stable hyperthyroidism by a 13 V-J model. Median prediction lead before ophthalmopathy onset was 6.5 months with the model. Most expanded thyroid clonotypes above 0.001 recurred in blood.

RNA transcripts gave rise to amplified TCR beta CDR3 regions. A set of HTBI primers served as the primers for a first-round RT-PCR of the TCR CDR3. TCRdb reanalysed the multiplex PCR reads using MiXCR and keeps one entry per CDR3 protein. The table includes 300,000 to 400,000 distinct CDR3 sequences, 18% detected once. Each patient was aged 18 to 65 and had newly diagnosed hyperthyroidism of under 2 months' duration. Material for sequencing was blood. The chain carries TRBV11-3 and TRBJ1-5; D gene ambiguous. The receptor's source is a woman aged 45-65 years with Graves' hyperthyroidism. CDR3 sequence reads: CASSLDVQPQHF. Here the CDR3 DNA reads TGTGCCAGCAGCTTAGATGTGCAGCCCCAGCATTTT.